This T cell receptor (beta chain) was captured in a study of blood T cell repertoires in COVID-19. Study-wide background: Whether acute or convalescent, the COVID-19 samples came from the United States, Italy and Spain. PBMCs, B-cell-depleted T cells, or T cells were the source of the cDNA or gDNA that made up the material.

Original processing notes: Cell counts per sample came from amplifying reference gene primers. Assay used: immunoSEQ multiplex PCR; TCRdb lists only in-frame clones, some missing. The V and J calls and clone size are taken from that table; D and trimming were inferred from the DNA. The sample contains some 220,000 clones, about 79% of which appear only once. Trimming cost V 6 bases and J 6 bases, with 8 bases left between them. In germline, CDR1 is SNHLY, CDR2 FYNNEI. The CDR3 covers 11 residues. V is TRBV2 and J is TRBJ1-1; D is possibly TRBD1 (6 bases). The clonotype originates from a man over 45 with active or convalescent COVID-19. The sequenced sample was peripheral blood. The CDR3 loop is CASSTGSEAFF. CDR3 bases: TGTGCCAGCAGCACAGGGTCTGAAGCTTTCTTT.